The 5 T cell receptor beta chains below all came from one sample that was sequenced in a study of CD8+CD57+ T cells in acquired aplastic anemia. Both TCR beta VDJ combination and CDR3 sequence profiling were carried out. Genomic DNA was the template for this profiling. TCRdb re-called the reads through MiXCR, storing one row per CDR3 protein. The sample carries 400,000 to 450,000 distinct CDR3 sequences, around 68% recorded once. The sequenced sample consisted of sorted CD4+, CD8+, or CD8+CD57+ T cells (not recorded which) from PBMCs. The origin of the receptors is a human donor in good health, serving as a control.

This clonotype was counted once. CDR3: CASSFTYRGSYEQYF. The DNA of the CDR3 is TGTGCCAGCAGCTTTACTTATAGAGGGTCCTACGAGCAGTACTTC. V and J are TRBV5-5 and TRBJ2-7; the D gene is possibly TRBD2 (5 bases). The CDR3 covers 15 residues. With 2 bases removed from V and 1 base from J, the gap between germline ends came to 13 bases. CDR1 is SGHKS, CDR2 YYEKEE, per germline (reference sequence).

The V call is TRBV7-2, the J call TRBJ2-1, with D possibly TRBD2 on 6 matching bases. The ends were cut back, 0 bases at V and 8 bases at J, with 14 bases in the middle. Germline CDR1 is SGHTA and CDR2 is FQGNSA. The CDR3 runs to 15 residues. The CDR3 reads CASSLAGGAGHEQFF. In DNA form, the CDR3 reads TGTGCCAGCAGCTTAGCCGGGGGTGCTGGCCATGAGCAGTTCTTC.

This chain uses TRBV15 with TRBJ1-1, with TRBD1 as a possible D gene (5 bases). CDR1 is LNHNV, CDR2 YYDKDF, per germline (reference sequence). The V and J ends lost 3 bases and 3 bases respectively, with 14 bases between them. This CDR3 contains 15 residues. The CDR3 DNA follows: TGTGCCACCAGCAGGTTGGGACTCGGGGACACTGAAGCTTTCTTT. As protein: CATSRLGLGDTEAFF.

This clonotype showed up just a few times. The CDR3 here is CASSWGTGRGETQYF. The CDR3 bases are TGTGCCAGCAGTTGGGGGACAGGGCGGGGGGAGACCCAGTACTTC. This chain connects TRBV12-3 or TRBV12-4 to TRBJ2-5; 9 nucleotides match TRBD1. Germline trimming cut 4 bases from V and 5 bases from J; bases unmatched to any gene: 8. The CDR3 has 15 residues.

The chain combines TRBV4-1 with TRBJ1-2; 9 bases map to TRBD1. CDR3 length equals 13 residues. The V segment lost 7 bases and the J segment 7 bases; nucleotides outside the gene matches: 7. Germline CDR1 and CDR2: MGHRA and YSYEKL. The CDR3 bases are TGCGCCAGCAAAGGGACAGGGCCCGCTGGCTACACCTTC. This encodes CASKGTGPAGYTF.